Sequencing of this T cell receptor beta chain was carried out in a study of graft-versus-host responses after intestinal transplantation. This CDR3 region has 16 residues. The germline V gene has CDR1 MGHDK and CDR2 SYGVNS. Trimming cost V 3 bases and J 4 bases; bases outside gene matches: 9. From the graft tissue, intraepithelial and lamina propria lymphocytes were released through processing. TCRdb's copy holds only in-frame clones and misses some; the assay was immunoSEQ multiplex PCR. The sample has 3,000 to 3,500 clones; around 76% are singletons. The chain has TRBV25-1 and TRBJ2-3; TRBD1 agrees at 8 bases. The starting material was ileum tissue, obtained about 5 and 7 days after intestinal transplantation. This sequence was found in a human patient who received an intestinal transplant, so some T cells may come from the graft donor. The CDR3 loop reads CASSDSLDRGPDTQYF. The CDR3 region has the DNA TGTGCCAGCAGTGACTCCCTTGACAGGGGCCCAGATACGCAGTATTTT.